This T cell receptor (beta chain) is drawn from a study of T cells in Graves' hyperthyroidism and ophthalmopathy (dated 2019 in TCRdb). About the full investigation: Peripheral blood was sampled at the time of initial diagnosis, prior to any treatment. A discovery cohort of roughly 100 patients, about 43 with Graves' ophthalmopathy and roughly 59 with stable Graves' hyperthyroidism, was used to find distinguishing TCR V-J signatures. Prospective prediction of ophthalmopathy was tested in an independent validation cohort consisting of fewer than 20 hyperthyroidism patients and approximately 16 patients who later progressed to ophthalmopathy. The roughly 90 discovery patients were divided at random into training and test sets in a 7:3 ratio. In more than 5 Graves' hyperthyroidism patients, the study also compared T-cell repertoires from thyroid tissue with T-cell repertoires from blood. After blood sampling, hyperthyroidism patients were treated with methimazole at a starting dose of 30 mg daily, and ophthalmopathy patients were treated with high-dose intravenous methylprednisolone. According to the paper, TCR Vbeta CDR3 sequencing was carried out on approximately 140 peripheral blood samples, which came from about 45 ophthalmopathy, 80 or so hyperthyroidism and about 17 progressor patients. Results and caveats for the whole study, not just this receptor: Most expanded thyroid clonotypes (frequency above 0.001) were also detected in blood, a finding suggesting that blood repertoires may reflect thyroid immune responses. In validation, progression to ophthalmopathy was predicted by the model with around 71% sensitivity and roughly 76% specificity, a median of about 6 months before onset. In cross-validation, a model built on a 13 V-J signature told ophthalmopathy apart from stable hyperthyroidism with 87.88% sensitivity and around 83% specificity, and in testing the same model reached 80%/75%. Sample size was not statistically predetermined, and investigators were not blinded to group allocation.

In regard to this clonotype: Its binding antigen is unknown. Since a much larger clone is just one base distant, this may be a read error.

Stable Graves' hyperthyroidism was defined as the absence of progression to ophthalmopathy over 18 months of follow-up. The hyperthyroidism patients were between 18 and 65 years old and newly diagnosed, with a disease duration of less than 2 months. Any patient with an uncontrolled infection, another autoimmune disease, pregnancy or lactation was excluded. Diagnoses were established on the basis of clinical symptoms, serum thyroxine and TRAb, thyroid ultrasound, and orbital computed tomography. Ficoll-Paque density gradient centrifugation was used to isolate PBMCs from around 10 ml of fresh peripheral blood. Total RNA was extracted with Trizol reagent, and quality was checked on an Agilent 2100 Bioanalyzer. The TCR beta CDR3 regions were amplified from the RNA transcripts. For the first round of RT-PCR on the TCR CDR3, the HTBI primer set was used together with the Qiagen OneStep RT-PCR kit. Libraries were constructed in a second round of multiplex PCR, after which size selection and purification were carried out. Libraries were sequenced paired-end with 100 bp reads on an Illumina HiSeq2000. In the authors' own workflow: Raw data were processed with SOAPnuke, discarding reads with adapters, uncalled bases, mean Phred below 15, or no exact constant-primer or identifier match. High-quality paired reads were merged using COPE v1.2.5, and each unique nucleotide sequence was defined as a clonotype. Clonotypes were aligned to IMGT TRBV, TRBD and TRBJ reference segments using MiTCR v1.1. Only V-J combinations with frequency above 0.0001, covering about 99% of repertoires, were analysed. A TCS score was defined as the ratio between F50 (clonal expansion) and ExV (chaos), using BLOSUM62-based TCRdist between CDR3 peptides within each V-J. Welch's t-statistics and random forest reduced fewer than 550 V-J features to roughly 13, which were used in a naive Bayes classifier (R e1071). TCRdb reprocessed the public reads (quality trimming at Q25 with fastp, clone calling with MiXCR) and kept in-frame beta chains. A single entry per CDR3 protein holds the most common genes and DNA from its merged rows. TCRdb's processing, not the authors' own work, is the source of the V and J calls. The sample table contains fewer than 400,000 distinct CDR3 sequences; only one count was recorded for just under 25% of them. The top ten constitute roughly 70% of the sample.

The V end loses 3 bases and the J end loses 4 bases, and a stretch of 6 bases separates them. Measured from the cysteine to the phenylalanine, the CDR3 is 12 residues long. Just the 36-base CDR3 DNA is kept, in frame starting at base 1. As encoded in the germline V gene, CDR1 is SGHTA while CDR2 is FQGNSA. This TCR was recovered from a man aged 50-60 years with Graves' hyperthyroidism. Sample: blood. The chain joins TRBV7-2 to TRBJ2-5; the D gene identity is not certain. The sequenced DNA: TGTACCAGCAGCTTGATGGGAGAGACCCAGTACTTC. It translates as CTSSLMGETQYF. Beyond the CDR3, the reference TRBV7-2 and TRBJ2-5 genes provide the residues; the full variable domain reads: GAGVSQSPSNKVTEKGKDVELRCDPISGHTALYWYRQSLGQGLEFLIYFQGNSAPDKSGLPSDRFSAERTGGSVSTLTIQRTQQEDSAVYLCTSSLMGETQYFGPGTRLLVL.